The 19 T cell receptor beta chains given below trace back to one sample, sequenced in a study of siplizumab effects on memory and regulatory T cells. Generated by immunoSEQ multiplex PCR, the TCRdb table keeps only in-frame clones and is missing some. The repertoire holds approximately 84,000 clones, with 85% to 95% as singletons. The sequencing sample was made of CD8+ T cells sorted from blood. Receptor source: a human donor in good health.

J is TRBJ2-3 and V is TRBV27; 12 bases line up with TRBD2. The germline V gene encodes CDR1 MNHEY and CDR2 SMNVEV (reference sequence). Unmatched junction bases numbered 9, after V lost 8 bases and J lost 6 bases. The CDR3 contains 15 residues. The CDR3 is CASSGLAGGPDTQYF. Here the CDR3 DNA reads TGTGCCAGCTCAGGCCTAGCGGGAGGGCCCGATACGCAGTATTTT.

The chain combines TRBV9 with TRBJ1-2, with 7 bases that match TRBD1. The length of the CDR3 is 18 residues. The V and J ends lost 3 bases and 4 bases, in that order; junction bases with no gene match: 18. From germline, CDR1 is SGDLS and CDR2 YYNGEE. The CDR3 bases are TGTGCCAGCAGCGCAGCATCGAATCACAGGGGATGGGGCTATGGCTACACCTTC. Its translation is CASSAASNHRGWGYGYTF.

The gene calls are TRBV19 and TRBJ1-5, with a tentative D call TRBD1 (5 bases). The length of the CDR3 is 17 residues. Per germline, CDR1 LNHDA and CDR2 SQIVND (reference sequence). The ends were cut back, 8 bases at V and 0 bases at J, with 20 bases in the middle. Written as DNA, the CDR3 is TGTGCCAGTGGTAAAGGCCGGGGGTATTATAGCAATCAGCCCCAGCATTTT. This codes for CASGKGRGYYSNQPQHF.

This chain connects TRBV11-2 to TRBJ2-1, with TRBD2 matching 15 bases. J was trimmed by 8 bases and V by 5 bases; bases with no gene match: 7. Germline V lookup: CDR1 SGHAT, CDR2 FQNNGV. This CDR3 spans 16 amino acids. The CDR3 is CASSPGLAGGWDEQFF. In DNA, the CDR3 is TGTGCCAGCAGCCCAGGACTAGCGGGAGGGTGGGATGAGCAGTTCTTC.

This clone was counted a single time. The genes are TRBV5-1 and TRBJ2-3; 8 positions agree with TRBD2. J gave up 11 bases and V 4 bases, and 3 bases lay outside the gene matches. CDR1 SGHRS and CDR2 YFSETQ come from the germline V gene. The CDR3 has 11 residues. The CDR3 protein is CASSEGLEQYF. For the CDR3, the DNA is TGCGCCAGCAGCGAGGGACTAGAGCAGTATTTT.

Worth noting for this clone: At one of its ends the junction is not consistent with the germline gene, which may arise from a read error. In nucleotides, the CDR3 is TGTGCCAGCAGGGAAGGACAGGGGGCATATGAGCAGTTCTTC. Protein product: CASREGQGAYEQFF. The genes are TRBV2 and TRBJ2-1, with 11 bases that match TRBD1. CDR3 length equals 14 residues. CDR1 and CDR2 (germline): SNHLY, FYNNEI. Filled out from reference TRBV2 and TRBJ2-1, the complete variable domain reads EPEVTQTPSHQVTQMGQEVILRCVPISNHLYFYWYRQILGQKVEFLVSFYNNEISEKSEIFDDQFSVERPDGSNFTLKIRSTKLEDSAMYFCASREGQGAYEQFFGPGTRLTVL.

V gene TRBV2 combines with J gene TRBJ1-2; D gene unclear. This CDR3 is built from 10 residues. In germline, CDR1 is SNHLY, CDR2 FYNNEI. The V and J ends lost 3 bases and 13 bases respectively, with 9 bases between them. The CDR3 region is CASSDETLTF. For the CDR3, the DNA is TGTGCCAGCAGTGATGAGACGCTCACCTTC. Filled out from reference TRBV2 and TRBJ1-2, the complete variable domain reads EPEVTQTPSHQVTQMGQEVILRCVPISNHLYFYWYRQILGQKVEFLVSFYNNEISEKSEIFDDQFSVERPDGSNFTLKIRSTKLEDSAMYFCASSDETLTFGSGTRLTVV.

The chain couples TRBV9 to TRBJ2-7; D possibly uses TRBD1 or TRBD2 (5 bases each). Trimming shortened V by 4 bases and J by 0 bases, and 14 bases separated the two germline ends. The CDR3 extends over 15 amino acids. Germline assignment: CDR1 SGDLS and CDR2 YYNGEE. CDR3 protein: CASSSRGASSYEQYF. The CDR3 nucleotides are TGTGCCAGCAGCTCGAGGGGAGCATCCTCCTACGAGCAGTACTTC.

The chain links TRBV28 to TRBJ2-5, with 9 bases aligning to TRBD1. This CDR3 has 19 residues. Germline-derived CDR1 and CDR2 are MDHEN and SYDVKM. V lost 6 bases and J lost 2; bases outside the gene matches: 19. The CDR3 nucleotides are TGTGCCAGCAGCCCAAGACAGGGGGATGAAAAGAGACCGCAAGAGACCCAGTACTTC. Protein: CASSPRQGDEKRPQETQYF.

The chain combines TRBV27 with TRBJ2-1; tentative D call: TRBD2 (5 bases). Germline V gives CDR1 MNHEY, CDR2 SMNVEV (reference sequence). The germline V and J ends were trimmed by 2 bases and 0 bases, with 8 bases remaining between them. The CDR3 covers 15 residues. The CDR3 DNA is TGTGCCAGCAGTTTACTACTAGGCTCCTACAATGAGCAGTTCTTC. This gives the protein CASSLLLGSYNEQFF.

In its sample, this clone was seen once. The chain joins TRBV5-1 to TRBJ1-2, with D possibly being TRBD1 (5 bases). The germline gives CDR1 SGHRS, CDR2 YFSETQ. Trimming took off 2 bases at V and 2 bases at J, with 10 bases between the two ends. The CDR3 totals 14 residues. For the CDR3, the DNA is TGCGCCAGCAGCTTCGGTTCAGGGAACTATGGCTACACCTTC. It yields the protein CASSFGSGNYGYTF.

The V call is TRBV19, the J call TRBJ2-3; D gene uncertain. Germline CDR1 reads LNHDA; CDR2 reads SQIVND (reference sequence). V was pared by 4 bases and J by 5 bases, with 10 bases between. This CDR3 has 13 amino acids. CDR3 amino acids: CASSTWEQDTQYF. Written as DNA, the CDR3 is TGTGCCAGTAGTACCTGGGAACAAGATACGCAGTATTTT.

The chain carries TRBV19 and TRBJ2-3; possible D gene TRBD1, 6 bases. V lost 4 bases and J lost 4, with 9 bases in between. Germline V gives CDR1 LNHDA, CDR2 SQIVND (reference sequence). There are 13 residues in the CDR3. The CDR3: CASSTWGPDTQYF. The CDR3 bases are TGTGCCAGTAGTACCTGGGGGCCAGATACGCAGTATTTT.

The chain joins TRBV29-1 to TRBJ2-7; TRBD1 matches at 7 bases. Germline trimming cut 7 bases from V and 4 bases from J; bases unmatched to any gene: 10. The germline V gene encodes CDR1 SQVTM and CDR2 ANQGSEA. The length of the CDR3 is 13 residues. This CDR3 is CSATPGQKYEQYF. In DNA form, the CDR3 reads TGCAGCGCCACTCCGGGACAGAAGTACGAGCAGTACTTC.

The CDR3 sequence: CASSLIGSAGELFF. CDR3 nucleotides: TGCGCCAGCAGCTTGATAGGGTCTGCCGGGGAGCTGTTTTTT. The chain joins TRBV5-1 to TRBJ2-2; D is ambiguous. The CDR3 has 14 residues. Germline V gives CDR1 SGHRS, CDR2 YFSETQ. Trimming removed 1 base from V and 6 bases from J, with 10 bases in between.

The chain is built from TRBV6-5 and TRBJ2-3, with D possibly being TRBD2 (6 bases). This CDR3 is built from 13 residues. With 7 bases removed from V and 2 bases from J, the gap between germline ends came to 10 bases. CDR1 MNHEY and CDR2 SVGAGI come from the germline V gene. The CDR3 region is CASNSGDTDTQYF. CDR3 in DNA: TGTGCCAGCAATTCGGGAGACACAGATACGCAGTATTTT.

This chain connects TRBV5-4 to TRBJ2-1; 12 bases agree with TRBD2. V shed 4 bases, J shed 1 base, and the junction held 3 bases outside the gene matches. Germline V gives CDR1 SGHNT, CDR2 YYREEE (reference sequence). The length of the CDR3 is 16 residues. DNA of the CDR3: TGTGCCAGCAGCGGAACTAGCGGGAGGTCCTACAATGAGCAGTTCTTC. Its protein product is CASSGTSGRSYNEQFF. The variable domain in full, completed from reference TRBV5-4 and TRBJ2-1, reads ETGVTQSPTHLIKTRGQQVTLRCSSQSGHNTVSWYQQALGQGPQFIFQYYREEENGRGNFPPRFSGLQFPNYSSELNVNALELDDSALYLCASSGTSGRSYNEQFFGPGTRLTVL.

The chain recombines TRBV6-5 with TRBJ2-5; 8 nucleotides align to TRBD2. Germline trimming cut 6 bases from V and 4 bases from J; bases unmatched to any gene: 10. This CDR3 contains 15 residues. Germline V lookup: CDR1 MNHEY, CDR2 SVGAGI. The CDR3 DNA sequence: TGTGCCAGCAGCCCGGGGGGGGGTTTGAGAGAGACCCAGTACTTC. This sequence encodes CASSPGGGLRETQYF.

The CDR3 DNA sequence: TGTGCCAGCAGTTACGGAGGGTATGAAGCTTTCTTT. Translating gives CASSYGGYEAFF. This chain connects TRBV6-5 to TRBJ1-1; D gene uncertain. The CDR3 loop spans 12 amino acids. The ends were cut back, 2 bases at V and 7 bases at J, with 8 bases in the middle. Germline CDR1 reads MNHEY; CDR2 reads SVGAGI.